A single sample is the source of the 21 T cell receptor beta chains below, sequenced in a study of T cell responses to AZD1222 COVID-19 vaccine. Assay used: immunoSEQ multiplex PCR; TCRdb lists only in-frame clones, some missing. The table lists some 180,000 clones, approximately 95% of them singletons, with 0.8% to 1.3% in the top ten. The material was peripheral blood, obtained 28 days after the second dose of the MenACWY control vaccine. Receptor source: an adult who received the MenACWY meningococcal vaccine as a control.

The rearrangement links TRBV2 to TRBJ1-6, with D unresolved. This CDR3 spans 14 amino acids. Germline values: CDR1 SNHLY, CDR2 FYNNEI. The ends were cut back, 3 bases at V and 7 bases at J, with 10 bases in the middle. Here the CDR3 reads CASSDQVTNSPLHF. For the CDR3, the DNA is TGTGCCAGCAGTGATCAAGTGACAAATTCACCCCTCCACTTT.

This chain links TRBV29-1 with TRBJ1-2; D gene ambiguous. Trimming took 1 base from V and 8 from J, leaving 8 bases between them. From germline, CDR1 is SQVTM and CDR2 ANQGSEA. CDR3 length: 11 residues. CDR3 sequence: CSVEGGEGYTF. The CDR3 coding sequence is TGCAGCGTTGAAGGAGGTGAGGGCTACACCTTC.

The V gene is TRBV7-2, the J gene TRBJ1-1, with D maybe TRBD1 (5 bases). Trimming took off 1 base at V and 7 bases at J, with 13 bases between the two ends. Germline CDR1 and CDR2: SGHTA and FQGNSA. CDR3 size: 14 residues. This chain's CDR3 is CASSLVLGTNEAFF. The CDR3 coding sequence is TGTGCCAGCAGCTTAGTACTGGGGACGAATGAAGCTTTCTTT. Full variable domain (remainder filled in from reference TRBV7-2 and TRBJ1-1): GAGVSQSPSNKVTEKGKDVELRCDPISGHTALYWYRQSLGQGLEFLIYFQGNSAPDKSGLPSDRFSAERTGGSVSTLTIQRTQQEDSAVYLCASSLVLGTNEAFFGQGTRLTVV.

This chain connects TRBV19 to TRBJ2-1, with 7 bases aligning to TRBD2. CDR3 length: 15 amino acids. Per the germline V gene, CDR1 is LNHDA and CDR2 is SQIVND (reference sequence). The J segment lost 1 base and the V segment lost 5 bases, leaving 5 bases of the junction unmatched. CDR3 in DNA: TGTGCCAGTAGTCTTCAGGGACTATCCTACAATGAGCAGTTCTTC. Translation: CASSLQGLSYNEQFF. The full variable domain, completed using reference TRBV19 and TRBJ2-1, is DGGITQSPKYLFRKEGQNVTLSCEQNLNHDAMYWYRQDPGQGLRLIYYSQIVNDFQKGDIAEGYSVSREKKESFPLTVTSAQKNPTAFYLCASSLQGLSYNEQFFGPGTRLTVL.

This chain's CDR3 is CASRGGGFGTEAFF. CDR3 DNA sequence: TGTGCCAGTAGGGGGGGAGGTTTCGGCACTGAAGCTTTCTTT. The chain couples TRBV19 to TRBJ1-1; TRBD1 might be the D (5 bases). V was trimmed by 6 bases and J by 4 bases, leaving 15 bases between them. Germline-derived CDR1 and CDR2 are LNHDA and SQIVND (reference sequence). The CDR3 covers 14 residues.

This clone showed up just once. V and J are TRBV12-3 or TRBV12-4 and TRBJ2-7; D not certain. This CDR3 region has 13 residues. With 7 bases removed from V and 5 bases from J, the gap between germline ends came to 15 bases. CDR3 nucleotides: TGTGCCAGCACCAACCCCGGACCCCACGAGCAGTACTTC. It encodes CASTNPGPHEQYF.

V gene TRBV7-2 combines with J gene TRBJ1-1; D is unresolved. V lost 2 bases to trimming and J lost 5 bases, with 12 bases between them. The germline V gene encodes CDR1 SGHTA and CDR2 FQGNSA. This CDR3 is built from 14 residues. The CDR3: CASSLSPSGTEAFF. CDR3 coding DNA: TGTGCCAGCAGCTTAAGCCCGAGTGGGACTGAAGCTTTCTTT. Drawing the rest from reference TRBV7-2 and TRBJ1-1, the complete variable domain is GAGVSQSPSNKVTEKGKDVELRCDPISGHTALYWYRQSLGQGLEFLIYFQGNSAPDKSGLPSDRFSAERTGGSVSTLTIQRTQQEDSAVYLCASSLSPSGTEAFFGQGTRLTVV.

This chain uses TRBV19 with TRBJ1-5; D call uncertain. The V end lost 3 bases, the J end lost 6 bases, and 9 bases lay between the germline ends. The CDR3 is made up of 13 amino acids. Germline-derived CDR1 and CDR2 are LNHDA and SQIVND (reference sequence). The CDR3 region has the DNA TGTGCCAGTAGTATCGCCGGGTTTCAGCCCCAGCATTTT. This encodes CASSIAGFQPQHF.

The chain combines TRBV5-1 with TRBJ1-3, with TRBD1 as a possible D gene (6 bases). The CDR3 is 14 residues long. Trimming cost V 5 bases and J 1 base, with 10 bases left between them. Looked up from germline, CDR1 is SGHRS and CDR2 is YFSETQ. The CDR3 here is CASRTGASGNTIYF. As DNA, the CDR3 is TGCGCCAGCAGGACAGGAGCTTCTGGAAACACCATATATTTT. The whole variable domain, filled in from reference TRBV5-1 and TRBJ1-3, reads KAGVTQTPRYLIKTRGQQVTLSCSPISGHRSVSWYQQTPGQGLQFLFEYFSETQRNKGNFPGRFSGRQFSNSRSEMNVSTLELGDSALYLCASRTGASGNTIYFGEGSWLTVV.

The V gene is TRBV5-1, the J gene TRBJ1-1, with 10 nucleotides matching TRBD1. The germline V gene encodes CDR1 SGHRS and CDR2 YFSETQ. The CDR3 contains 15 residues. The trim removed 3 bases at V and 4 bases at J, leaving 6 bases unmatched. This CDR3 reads CASSWVGQGGTEAFF. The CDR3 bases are TGCGCCAGCAGCTGGGTTGGACAGGGGGGCACTGAAGCTTTCTTT.

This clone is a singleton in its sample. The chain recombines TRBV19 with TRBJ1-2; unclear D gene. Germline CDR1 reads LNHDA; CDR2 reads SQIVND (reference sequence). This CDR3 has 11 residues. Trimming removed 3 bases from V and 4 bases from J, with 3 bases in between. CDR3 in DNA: TGTGCCAGTAGTATCCCCTATGGCTACACCTTC. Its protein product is CASSIPYGYTF.

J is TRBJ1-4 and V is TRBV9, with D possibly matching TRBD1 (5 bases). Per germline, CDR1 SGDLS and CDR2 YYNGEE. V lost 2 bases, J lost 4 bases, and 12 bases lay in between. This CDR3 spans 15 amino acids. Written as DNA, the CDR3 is TGTGCCAGCAGCGTCCTAGGGACCCTTAATGAAAAACTGTTTTTT. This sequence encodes CASSVLGTLNEKLFF.

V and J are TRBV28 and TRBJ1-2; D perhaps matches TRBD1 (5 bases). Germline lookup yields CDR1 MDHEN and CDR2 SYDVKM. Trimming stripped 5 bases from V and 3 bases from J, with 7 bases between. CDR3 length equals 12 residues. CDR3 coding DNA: TGTGCCAGCAGTCAGGGAGACTATGGCTACACCTTC. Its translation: CASSQGDYGYTF.

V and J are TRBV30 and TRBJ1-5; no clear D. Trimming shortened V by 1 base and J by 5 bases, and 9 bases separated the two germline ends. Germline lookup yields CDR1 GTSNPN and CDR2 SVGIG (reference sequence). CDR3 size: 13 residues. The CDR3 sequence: CAWSDTSHQPQHF. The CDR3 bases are TGTGCCTGGAGTGACACGTCCCATCAGCCCCAGCATTTT.

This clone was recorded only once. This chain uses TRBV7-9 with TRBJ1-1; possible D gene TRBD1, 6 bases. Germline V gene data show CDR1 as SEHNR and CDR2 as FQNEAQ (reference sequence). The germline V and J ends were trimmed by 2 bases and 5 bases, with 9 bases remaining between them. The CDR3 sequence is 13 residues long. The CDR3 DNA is TGTGCCAGCAGCTTATATCAGGGGACTGAAGCTTTCTTT. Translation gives CASSLYQGTEAFF.

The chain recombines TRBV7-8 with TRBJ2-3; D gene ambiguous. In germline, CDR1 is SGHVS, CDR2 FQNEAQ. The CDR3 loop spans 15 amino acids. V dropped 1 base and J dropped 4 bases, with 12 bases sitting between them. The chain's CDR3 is CASSLGGYSSDTQYF. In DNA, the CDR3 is TGTGCCAGCAGCTTAGGCGGTTACAGCTCAGATACGCAGTATTTT.

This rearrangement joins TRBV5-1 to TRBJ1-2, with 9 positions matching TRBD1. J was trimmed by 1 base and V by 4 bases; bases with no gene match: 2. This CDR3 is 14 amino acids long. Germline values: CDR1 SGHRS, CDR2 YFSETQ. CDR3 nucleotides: TGCGCCAGCAGCAGGGGACAGGGTAACTATGGCTACACCTTC. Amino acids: CASSRGQGNYGYTF.

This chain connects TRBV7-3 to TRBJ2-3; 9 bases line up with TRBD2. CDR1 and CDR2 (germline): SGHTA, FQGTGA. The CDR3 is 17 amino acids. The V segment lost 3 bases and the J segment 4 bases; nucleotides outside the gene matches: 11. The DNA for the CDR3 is TGTGCCAGCAGCTTGGGACTAGCCCGGAGACCATCAGATACGCAGTATTTT. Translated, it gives CASSLGLARRPSDTQYF.

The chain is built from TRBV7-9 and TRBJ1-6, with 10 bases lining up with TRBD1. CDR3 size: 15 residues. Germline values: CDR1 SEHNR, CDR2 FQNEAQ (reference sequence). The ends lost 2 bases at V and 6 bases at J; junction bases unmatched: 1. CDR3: CASSLRTGGNSPLHF. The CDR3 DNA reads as TGTGCCAGCAGCTTAAGGACAGGGGGTAATTCACCCCTCCACTTT.

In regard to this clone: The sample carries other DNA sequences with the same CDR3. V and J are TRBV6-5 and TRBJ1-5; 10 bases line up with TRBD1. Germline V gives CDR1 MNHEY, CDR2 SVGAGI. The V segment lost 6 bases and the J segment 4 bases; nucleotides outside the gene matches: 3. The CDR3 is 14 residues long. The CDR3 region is CASRAGQGNQPQHF. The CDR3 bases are TGTGCCAGCAGGGCGGGACAGGGGAATCAGCCCCAGCATTTT.

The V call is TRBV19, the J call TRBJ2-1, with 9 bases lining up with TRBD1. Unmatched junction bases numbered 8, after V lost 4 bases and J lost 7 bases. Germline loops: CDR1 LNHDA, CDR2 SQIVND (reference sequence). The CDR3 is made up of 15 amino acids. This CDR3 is CASSNPGTGPNEQFF. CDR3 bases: TGTGCCAGTAGTAACCCCGGGACAGGGCCGAATGAGCAGTTCTTC.